This TCR beta chain was recorded in a study of blood T cell repertoires in COVID-19. Those enrolled in Seattle joined during active infection and were followed longitudinally afterward. This clone was seen a few times. Using immunoSEQ multiplex PCR, the repertoire was profiled, and TCRdb retains in-frame clones only, with some absent. Of 200,000 to 250,000 clones in the sample, approximately 85% were seen once. The germline V gene encodes CDR1 SNHLY and CDR2 FYNNEI. Trimming took 4 bases from V and 9 from J; bases not matched to a gene: 8. The CDR3 extends over 15 amino acids. The sample consisted of peripheral blood. This clonotype was sampled from an elderly woman with COVID-19, enrolled during active disease. The rearrangement links TRBV2 to TRBJ1-6, with TRBD1 matching 8 bases. Here the CDR3 DNA reads TGTGCCAGCAGTGCCCACGGACAGGGAGGTTCACCCCTCCACTTT. Residues: CASSAHGQGGSPLHF.